This T cell receptor beta chain was sequenced in a study of T-cell memory formation after mild COVID-19. This CDR3 has 11 residues. Trimming shortened V by 6 bases and J by 12 bases, and 14 bases separated the two germline ends. CDR1 is SQVTM and CDR2 is ANQGSEA in the germline V gene. cDNA libraries for TCR alpha and TCR beta, carrying sample barcodes and UMIs, came from 5'RACE with constant-segment primers. MiXCR, run by TCRdb on the 5' RACE reads, gives a single entry per CDR3 protein. The table shows approximately 350,000 distinct CDR3 sequences, with about 15% occurring only once. Input material: PBMCs or a T cell subset sorted from them (not recorded which). This rearrangement joins TRBV29-1 to TRBJ1-4, with D tentatively TRBD1 (6 bases). The source is a man between 18 and 29 years old who had mild COVID-19 (a few samples of this study predate the infection). Cell type and time point are not known. The CDR3 protein is CSVVQGLELFF. Written as DNA, the CDR3 is TGCAGCGTAGTACAGGGCCTCGAACTGTTTTTT.